The 10 T cell receptor beta chains below come from one sample, sequenced in a study of cytomegalovirus exposure and HLA in healthy donors. The PCR used 60 Vbeta and 13 Jbeta primers. Here immunoSEQ multiplex PCR was the method, and the copy in TCRdb shows in-frame clones only, minus some. Among roughly 93,000 clones, more than 65% were seen once, and the ten largest hold more than 7%. Sequencing input: PBMCs. These receptors came from a human donor in good health.

The chain combines TRBV6-5 with TRBJ1-1; the match to TRBD1 covers 8 bases. The CDR3 totals 11 residues. The germline gives CDR1 MNHEY, CDR2 SVGAGI. V shed 8 bases and J 5 bases; nucleotides not matched to a gene: 1. The CDR3, as DNA: TGTGCCAGCCACAGGGGGACTGAAGCTTTCTTT. Residues: CASHRGTEAFF.

The V gene is TRBV4-1, the J gene TRBJ2-1, with a tentative D call TRBD2 (6 bases). Deletions cut 9 bases from V and 1 base from J, with 13 bases between. Looked up from germline, CDR1 is MGHRA and CDR2 is YSYEKL. The CDR3 has 14 residues. CDR3 amino acids: CASNEEGSYNEQFF. In DNA, the CDR3 is TGCGCCAGTAATGAGGAGGGGTCCTACAATGAGCAGTTCTTC.

The J gene is TRBJ1-1, the V gene TRBV30, with 7 bases matching TRBD1. The V segment lost 8 bases and the J segment 2 bases; nucleotides outside the gene matches: 5. CDR1 is GTSNPN and CDR2 is SVGIG in the germline V gene (reference sequence). The CDR3 runs to 12 residues. In nucleotides, the CDR3 is TGTGCCCTAGACAGGGTTAACACTGAAGCTTTCTTT. It codes for CALDRVNTEAFF.

This clone has a single count. V is TRBV4-2 and J is TRBJ2-1; 8 bases match TRBD2. This CDR3 spans 16 amino acids. CDR1 LGHNA and CDR2 YNFKEQ come from the germline V gene. The V and J ends lost 0 bases and 9 bases, in that order; junction bases with no gene match: 10. CDR3 in DNA: TGTGCCAGCAGCCAAGATCGGACGGGGGGGCTGGTTGAGCAGTTCTTC. Translation gives CASSQDRTGGLVEQFF.

This sequence joins TRBV19 and TRBJ1-1; TRBD1 agrees at 7 bases. Germline CDR1 LNHDA, CDR2 SQIVND (reference sequence). The CDR3 covers 15 residues. The junction had 15 bases not matched to a gene; V was cut back by 3 bases and J by 11 bases. The CDR3 DNA reads TGTGCCAGTAGTATGTACCGACAGGGCGGTGTTCGGGCTTTCTTT. This encodes CASSMYRQGGVRAFF.

This rearrangement joins TRBV5-1 to TRBJ2-1; 11 nucleotides agree with TRBD2. Germline V gives CDR1 SGHRS, CDR2 YFSETQ. V lost 0 bases and J lost 5; bases outside the gene matches: 10. The CDR3 has 18 residues. The CDR3 bases are TGCGCCAGCAGCTTGGTTAGCGGGAGGGCCTGGGTCCACAATGAGCAGTTCTTC. Its protein is CASSLVSGRAWVHNEQFF.

In its sample, this clone was seen once. The chain carries TRBV7-6 and TRBJ2-7; D is unresolved. Trimming stripped 1 base from V and 2 bases from J, with 9 bases between. The CDR3 is made up of 14 amino acids. The germline V gene has CDR1 SGHVS and CDR2 FNYEAQ. This chain's CDR3 is CASSLGAVTYEQYF. The DNA for the CDR3 is TGTGCCAGCAGCTTAGGGGCCGTGACCTACGAGCAGTACTTC.

This clone was counted once. The V call is TRBV4-3, the J call TRBJ2-1; 14 bases align to TRBD2. CDR3 length: 17 amino acids. J was trimmed by 8 bases and V by 4 bases; bases with no gene match: 10. Per germline, CDR1 LGHNA and CDR2 YSLEER. In nucleotides, the CDR3 is TGCGCCAGCAGCCGGAGAAAGACTAGCGGGAGGGTAGATGAGCAGTTCTTC. This sequence encodes CASSRRKTSGRVDEQFF.

The V gene is TRBV11-2, the J gene TRBJ2-7; weak D call: TRBD2 (5 bases). The CDR3 contains 16 residues. V lost 0 bases to trimming and J lost 2 bases, with 14 bases between them. Germline V CDR1 and CDR2: SGHAT, FQNNGV. The CDR3 region is CASSLDWRALTYEQYF. The CDR3 DNA is TGTGCCAGCAGCTTAGATTGGCGGGCGCTTACCTACGAGCAGTACTTC.

Here the CDR3 reads CASMEAGGSYEQYF. Written as DNA, the CDR3 is TGTGCCAGCATGGAGGCGGGGGGATCCTACGAGCAGTACTTC. The chain combines TRBV7-9 with TRBJ2-7; TRBD2 matches at 8 bases. Germline CDR1 reads SEHNR; CDR2 reads FQNEAQ (reference sequence). This CDR3 is built from 14 residues. V was pared by 7 bases and J by 1 base, with 6 bases of the junction left unmatched. Supplemented by reference TRBV7-9 and TRBJ2-7, the full variable domain reads DTGVSQNPRHKITKRGQNVTFRCDPISEHNRLYWYRQTLGQGPEFLTYFQNEAQLEKSRLLSDRFSAERPKGSFSTLEIQRTEQGDSAMYLCASMEAGGSYEQYFGPGTRLTVT.